Shown below are 8 T cell receptor beta chains from a single sample sequenced in a study of cytomegalovirus exposure and HLA in healthy donors. The PCR had 60 Vbeta and 13 Jbeta primers. This table comes from immunoSEQ multiplex PCR, and its TCRdb copy is limited to in-frame clones, with some not included. The sample includes 150,000 to 200,000 clones, around 75% of them seen just once. Sequences were obtained from PBMCs. The receptors derive from a human donor in good health.

The CDR3 DNA follows: TGTGCCAGCAGTATGACTAGCGGGGACACAGATACGCAGTATTTT. Translated, it gives CASSMTSGDTDTQYF. This chain joins TRBV6-5 and TRBJ2-3; 11 bases map to TRBD2. Germline V CDR1 and CDR2: MNHEY, SVGAGI. The CDR3 is 15 amino acids. J gave up 2 bases and V 5 bases, and 3 bases lay outside the gene matches.

The chain carries TRBV5-5 and TRBJ2-5, with TRBD2 as a possible D gene (6 bases). The V end was cut by 4 bases, the J end by 5 bases, with 12 bases between. Per the germline V gene, CDR1 is SGHKS and CDR2 is YYEKEE (reference sequence). This CDR3 has 13 amino acids. CDR3 nucleotide sequence: TGTGCCAGCAGCGCGGGATGGACGGAGACCCAGTACTTC. Encoded protein: CASSAGWTETQYF. Full variable domain (outside the CDR3, taken from reference TRBV5-5 and TRBJ2-5): DAGVTQSPTHLIKTRGQQVTLRCSPISGHKSVSWYQQVLGQGPQFIFQYYEKEERGRGNFPDRFSARQFPNYSSELNVNALLLGDSALYLCASSAGWTETQYFGPGTRLLVL.

The chain links TRBV27 to TRBJ2-2, with 9 positions matching TRBD2. This CDR3 has 16 residues. Trimming removed 1 base from V and 5 bases from J; junction bases left unmatched: 5. Looked up from germline, CDR1 is MNHEY and CDR2 is SMNVEV (reference sequence). As DNA, the CDR3 is TGTGCCAGCAGTTTATTAGGCGGGGGGGCAACCGGGGAGCTGTTTTTT. Protein: CASSLLGGGATGELFF.

The V and J genes are TRBV5-5 and TRBJ1-2; 7 positions agree with TRBD1. V lost 0 bases and J lost 5; bases outside the gene matches: 1. The germline V gene encodes CDR1 SGHKS and CDR2 YYEKEE (reference sequence). The CDR3 covers 13 residues. The CDR3 coding sequence is TGTGCCAGCAGCTTGGTACAGGGGTATGGCTACACCTTC. The encoded protein is CASSLVQGYGYTF.

The gene calls are TRBV7-8 and TRBJ2-1; the match to TRBD2 covers 9 bases. The CDR3 has 17 amino acids. CDR1 and CDR2 (germline): SGHVS, FQNEAQ. With V trimmed by 4 bases and J by 6 bases, 13 bases remained unmatched. CDR3 bases: TGTGCCAGCAGCTCCTCCCTCGGGCTAGCGGGGTTCAATGAGCAGTTCTTC. Translating it yields CASSSSLGLAGFNEQFF.

On this clone: The junction and the germline gene differ at one end; a read error may be behind it. Other DNA sequences in the same sample also yield this CDR3. The chain carries TRBV7-2 and TRBJ2-5, with TRBD1 as a possible D gene (6 bases). The CDR3 is 18 amino acids. Germline assignment: CDR1 SGHTA and CDR2 FQGNSA. The CDR3 sequence: CASSSPRSGERSQETQYF. The DNA of the CDR3 is TGTGCTAGCAGCTCCCCGCGATCAGGGGAGAGAAGTCAGGAGACCCAGTACTTC.

The rearrangement joins TRBV27 to TRBJ2-2, with a weak D call TRBD1 (5 bases). Germline V gene sequence: CDR1 MNHEY, CDR2 SMNVEV (reference sequence). V lost 3 bases, J lost 7 bases, and 12 bases lay in between. The CDR3 has 14 amino acids. CDR3 residues: CASSFTQGVGELFF. Written as DNA, the CDR3 is TGTGCCAGCAGTTTCACGCAAGGGGTCGGGGAGCTGTTTTTT.

The J gene is TRBJ2-3, the V gene TRBV2; D perhaps matches TRBD2 (7 bases). The CDR3 is made up of 12 amino acids. Germline values: CDR1 SNHLY, CDR2 FYNNEI. Trimming cost V 7 bases and J 6 bases, with 11 bases left between them. Here the CDR3 reads CASTGEGDTQYF. The CDR3 nucleotides are TGTGCCAGCACAGGGGAGGGGGATACGCAGTATTTT.